This TCR beta chain was retrieved from a study of blood T cell repertoires in COVID-19. This clone has just a few counts. This CDR3 is built from 17 residues. The V gene end was trimmed by 1 base and the J gene end by 3 bases; junction bases not matched to a gene: 6. CDR1 and CDR2 from the germline V gene are SGHDT and YYEEEE. TCRdb's copy holds only in-frame clones and misses some; the assay was immunoSEQ multiplex PCR. The profile shows some 290,000 clones, around 87% of them singletons. Sequencing was done on a sample of peripheral blood. The clonotype was recovered from a woman in her forties or fifties who had recovered from COVID-19. V is TRBV5-6 and J is TRBJ2-2; 10 bases line up with TRBD2. The CDR3: CASSLTGAGGYTGELFF. The CDR3 DNA reads TGTGCCAGCAGCTTGACGGGAGCGGGAGGGTACACCGGGGAGCTGTTTTTT.